This record concerns one T cell receptor beta chain sequence. Antigen specificity is unknown. Gene labels here are mouse ones. Sequencing ends 1 residue short of the CDR3 end; the germline J gene provides the rest. TCRdb keeps only in-frame clones here, not all; method: immunoSEQ multiplex PCR. The sample records about 1,000 clones, 53% being singletons. Trimming took off 3 bases at V and 1 base at J, with 9 bases between the two ends. CDR3 length: 13 amino acids. Per germline, CDR1 GFQATS and CDR2 STVNSAI. The data belong to a study of tissue T cells after allogeneic stem cell transplantation. Points from the study as a whole: Across patients, clones rarely overlapped, yet motif clusters were shared tissue-specifically. Anatomically similar tissues had similar TCR repertoires within each patient. The patient cohort was small and clinically heterogeneous, with limited sampling depth.

Noted time point: mouse harvest day 14 after allogeneic transplant. Each mouse received 10^7 T-cell-depleted marrow cells plus 10^6 splenic CD5+ T cells by tail vein. Tissues came from B6→BALB/c major-mismatch GVHD mice at day 7 or 14. The sequenced sample was liver tissue. The chain links TRBV20 to TRBJ1-1; no clear D. This receptor was obtained from a female BALB/c mouse given C57BL/6 T cells with graft-versus-host disease after an allogeneic hematopoietic cell transplant. The DNA read from the CDR3 is TGTGGTGCTAGCCGCGACATAAACACAGAAGTCTTC. It encodes CGASRDINTEVF. The whole CDR3 protein reads CGASRDINTEVFF.